This T cell receptor beta chain was sequenced in a study of T cells in Graves' hyperthyroidism and ophthalmopathy. In germline, CDR1 is LGHDT, CDR2 YNNKEL (reference sequence). CDR3 length: 16 amino acids. Losses at the gene ends were 4 bases for V and 1 base for J; bases not matched to a gene: 7. Amplification of TCR beta CDR3 regions used RNA as the template. The primer set for the first-round RT-PCR of the TCR CDR3 was HTBI. TCRdb passed the multiplex PCR reads through MiXCR, listing each CDR3 protein once. The data contain about 560,000 distinct CDR3 sequences, 14% of them seen just once; the ten biggest clones take up about 15%. Notes on the study in general: Most clonotypes expanded in thyroid above 0.001 were likewise present in blood. Ophthalmopathy got predicted by the model a median about six months before its onset.

Across 18 months, stable Graves' hyperthyroidism was marked by no progression to ophthalmopathy. Those with hyperthyroidism were 18 to 65 years old, newly diagnosed, and ill for under 2 months. The table lists this clonotype with many counts. Its antigen is not known. The sequenced sample was blood. The clonotype comes from a woman aged 40 to 49 with Graves' hyperthyroidism. J is TRBJ1-1 and V is TRBV3-1, with TRBD1 matching over 9 bases. The chain's CDR3 is CASSPGTGRENTEAFF. The CDR3 region has the DNA TGTGCCAGCAGCCCTGGGACAGGGCGGGAGAACACTGAAGCTTTCTTT.